This entry describes one TCR beta chain. Which antigen it targets is not known. Per-nucleotide qualities are absent, and no much larger clonotype sits a single base away. The data are from a study of blood T cell repertoires in COVID-19 (dated by TCRdb to the early 2020s). For context, the study as a whole: The collaborator samples originated in the United States, Italy and Spain and spanned the acute and convalescent phases of COVID-19. The material from the prospective study consisted of cDNA or gDNA derived from T cells, B-cell-depleted T cells, or PBMCs. Deeply sampled blood TCRbeta repertoires from subjects exposed to, actively infected with, or recovered from COVID-19 were included in the dataset. The repertoires were released in a freely available public database meant as a resource for research on the immune response to SARS-CoV-2. Samples came from the ongoing ImmuneRACE study (first 160 participants) plus 1,254 subjects from 6 global collaborators. The sample metadata nearly always contained a de-identified subject ID, COVID-19 status, age in years and sex. Where HLA class I and class II types were available, the types were taken from metadata supplied by the sample provider, not from assay-based typing.

General study outcomes and caveats: The amount of clinical and demographic metadata varied by source and participant and was provided uncurated.

Collaborating institutions collected whole blood in K2EDTA tubes following their own protocols. For TCRbeta analysis, collaborators shipped samples as frozen whole blood, isolated PBMCs, or DNA extracted from either of those sample types. TCRbeta CDR3 regions were amplified from genomic DNA by means of the immunoSEQ Assay, a bias-controlled multiplex PCR. The study's own analysis went as follows. Within the assay, amplification of reference gene primers was used to estimate how many nucleated cells each sample contained. To quantify the absolute abundance of each unique TCRbeta CDR3 rearrangement, sequence reads were collapsed and filtered. For each sample, productive Simpson clonality was calculated as the square root of Simpson's diversity index over productive rearrangements. Sourced from immuneACCESS, this table was stored by TCRdb with only in-frame sequences that have V and J called. A share of the clones is absent; for the studies checked, an unresolved V gene accounts for under half, and the remainder has no known explanation. V and J calls and clone size are given by that table; D and trimming were obtained from the DNA. The sample has a few hundred thousand clones on record, 70% to 90% of them singletons. Clones ranked in the top ten supply around 1.3% of the sample.

Measured from the cysteine to the phenylalanine, the CDR3 is 16 residues long. The entry retains the CDR3 DNA only, 48 bases that are in frame from base 1. V is cut by 2 bases and J by 3 bases, and the space between the germline ends is 14 bases. The germline V gene gives CDR1 as MNHEY and CDR2 as SVGEGT. The chain uses TRBV6-2 or TRBV6-3 and TRBJ1-5; the D gene is perhaps TRBD1, from 6 matching bases. Sequenced input: peripheral blood. The receptor comes from a man aged 40-55 years with acute or convalescent COVID-19. The base sequence is TGTGCCAGCAGTTACGACCCGGACAGACCCAATCAGCCCCAGCATTTT. It specifies CASSYDPDRPNQPQHF.